This TCR beta chain originates from a study of cytomegalovirus exposure and HLA in healthy donors. The study, taken as a whole, reports: Later genetic work tied a missense DCLRE1C variant to beta-chain V and J trimming. Most of the TCR beta V segments (in an earlier analysis) were productive either about 87% or about 30% of the time.

PCR used 60 Vbeta primers and 13 Jbeta primers. The protocol was immunoSEQ multiplex PCR, while the TCRdb copy is restricted to in-frame clones and leaves out a portion. This table has 160,000 or so clones, around 80% appearing once. Concerning this clone itself: Its matching antigen is unknown.

Germline assignment: CDR1 LGHNA and CDR2 YSLEER. V dropped 2 bases and J dropped 3; count of bases not matched to a gene: 4. This CDR3 has 14 residues. Unrecorded immune exposures were likely, despite nominal health at sampling. This sequence joins TRBV4-3 and TRBJ2-7; 7 nucleotides align to TRBD1. The receptor was derived from a male donor in good health and CMV-seropositive. Sequencing used PBMCs. CDR3 nucleotides: TGCGCCAGCAGCCAACACAGGGGAAGCTACGAGCAGTACTTC. Amino acid sequence: CASSQHRGSYEQYF.